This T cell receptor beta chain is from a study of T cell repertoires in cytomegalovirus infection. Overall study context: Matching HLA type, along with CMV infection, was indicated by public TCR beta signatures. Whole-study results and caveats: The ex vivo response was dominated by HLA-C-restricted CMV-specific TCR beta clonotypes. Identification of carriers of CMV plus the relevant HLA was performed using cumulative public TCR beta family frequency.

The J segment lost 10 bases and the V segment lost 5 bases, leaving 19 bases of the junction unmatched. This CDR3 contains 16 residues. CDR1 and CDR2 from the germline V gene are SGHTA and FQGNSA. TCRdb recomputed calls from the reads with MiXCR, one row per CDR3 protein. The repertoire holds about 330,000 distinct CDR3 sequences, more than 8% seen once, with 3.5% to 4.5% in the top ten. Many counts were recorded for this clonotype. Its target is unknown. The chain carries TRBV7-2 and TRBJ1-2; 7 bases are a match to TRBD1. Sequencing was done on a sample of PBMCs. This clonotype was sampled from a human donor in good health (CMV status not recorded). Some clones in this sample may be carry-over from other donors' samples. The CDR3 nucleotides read TGTGCCAGCAGCCTTGACAGGGTGCTGACCCTCGCTGACTACACCTTC. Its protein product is CASSLDRVLTLADYTF.